Shown below are 20 T cell receptor beta chains from a single sample sequenced in a study of cytomegalovirus exposure and HLA in healthy donors. In the PCR, 60 Vbeta and 13 Jbeta primers were used. The table came from immunoSEQ multiplex PCR; TCRdb's copy has only in-frame clones and leaves some out. In all, the sample yields 150,000 to 250,000 clones. Sequences were obtained from PBMCs. The receptors come from a boy aged 5-17 years in good health and CMV-seronegative.

This chain joins TRBV7-6 and TRBJ1-1; D call uncertain. Germline CDR1 SGHVS, CDR2 FNYEAQ. This CDR3 is 14 amino acids long. V was cut by 2 bases and J by 4 bases, with 11 bases left in between. The CDR3 loop is CASSLYPGSTEAFF. In DNA form, the CDR3 reads TGTGCCAGCAGCTTATATCCCGGGAGCACTGAAGCTTTCTTT.

For the CDR3, the DNA is TGTGCCAGCAGCTTTGTGGACTGGGATCAGACCCAGTACTTC. It codes for CASSFVDWDQTQYF. This rearrangement joins TRBV7-2 to TRBJ2-5, with D possibly TRBD2 on 5 matching bases. The V end lost 3 bases, the J end lost 6 bases, and 14 bases lay between the germline ends. Germline V gene data show CDR1 as SGHTA and CDR2 as FQGNSA. The CDR3 covers 14 residues.

V usage is TRBV4-1 and J usage is TRBJ1-6; 7 bases align to TRBD1. The CDR3 length is 16 residues. The ends lost 4 bases at V and 6 bases at J; junction bases unmatched: 9. Per germline, CDR1 MGHRA and CDR2 YSYEKL. The chain's CDR3 is CASSRGPGQSNSPLHF. In DNA, the CDR3 is TGCGCCAGCAGCCGAGGTCCGGGACAGAGTAATTCACCCCTCCACTTT.

The chain is built from TRBV4-3 and TRBJ1-6, with D tentatively TRBD1 (6 bases). The germline V gene has CDR1 LGHNA and CDR2 YSLEER. With 1 base removed from V and 3 bases from J, the gap between germline ends came to 10 bases. The CDR3 sequence is 16 residues long. The CDR3 DNA reads as TGCGCCAGCAGCCAAGCCAAAGGGGGCTATAATTCACCCCTCCACTTT. Translated: CASSQAKGGYNSPLHF.

The gene calls are TRBV28 and TRBJ1-2, with D tentatively TRBD1 (6 bases). There are 13 residues in the CDR3. Trimming shortened V by 5 bases and J by 3 bases, and 10 bases separated the two germline ends. In germline, CDR1 is MDHEN, CDR2 SYDVKM. The CDR3 protein is CASSVTGHYGYTF. Here the CDR3 DNA reads TGTGCCAGCAGTGTAACAGGGCACTATGGCTACACCTTC.

V and J are TRBV23-1 and TRBJ2-7; the D gene is possibly TRBD1 (5 bases). TRBV23-1 is reported as an ORF; its role is uncertain. V was trimmed by 11 bases and J by 6 bases, leaving 20 bases between them. There are 13 residues in the CDR3. This CDR3 is CAARVSAPLEQYF. For the CDR3, the DNA is TGCGCCGCCAGGGTATCGGCCCCGCTCGAGCAGTACTTC.

The V call is TRBV9, the J call TRBJ2-3; 7 bases are a match to TRBD1. Germline lookup yields CDR1 SGDLS and CDR2 YYNGEE. The trim removed 2 bases at V and 0 bases at J, leaving 3 bases unmatched. The CDR3 runs 15 residues. CDR3 region: CASSVGQTSTDTQYF. In nucleotides, the CDR3 is TGTGCCAGCAGCGTGGGACAGACTAGCACAGATACGCAGTATTTT.

The rearrangement joins TRBV11-2 to TRBJ2-3; possibly TRBD1 for D (6 bases). There are 13 residues in the CDR3. Trimming shortened V by 2 bases and J by 6 bases, and 9 bases separated the two germline ends. Germline lookup yields CDR1 SGHAT and CDR2 FQNNGV. As DNA, the CDR3 is TGTGCCAGCAGCTTACCGAGGGGGGATACGCAGTATTTT. Translated, it gives CASSLPRGDTQYF.

V and J are TRBV5-4 and TRBJ1-4; TRBD1 matches at 9 bases. The V gene's germline CDR1 is SGHNT and CDR2 YYREEE (reference sequence). This CDR3 is built from 14 residues. The V segment lost 4 bases and the J segment 7 bases; nucleotides outside the gene matches: 5. This CDR3 is CASSGGTGFEKLFF. The CDR3 DNA reads as TGTGCCAGCAGCGGAGGGACAGGGTTTGAAAAACTGTTTTTT. The variable domain in full, with the rest retrieved from reference TRBV5-4 and TRBJ1-4, is ETGVTQSPTHLIKTRGQQVTLRCSSQSGHNTVSWYQQALGQGPQFIFQYYREEENGRGNFPPRFSGLQFPNYSSELNVNALELDDSALYLCASSGGTGFEKLFFGSGTQLSVL.

The CDR3 DNA reads as TGTGCCAGCAGGCTAGCGGGGGAGACCTCCTACGAGCAGTACTTC. Residues: CASRLAGETSYEQYF. The rearrangement uses TRBV6-5 and TRBJ2-7; TRBD2 aligns across 10 bases. J was trimmed by 0 bases and V by 6 bases; bases with no gene match: 5. The CDR3 totals 15 residues. The V gene's germline CDR1 is MNHEY and CDR2 SVGAGI.

The rearrangement uses TRBV5-4 and TRBJ1-1; D is uncertain. Germline CDR1 and CDR2: SGHNT and YYREEE (reference sequence). Between the trimmed V and J ends, which lost 0 bases and 7 bases, there was a span of 7 bases. The CDR3 runs 12 residues. CDR3: CASSLGLDEAFF. CDR3 coding DNA: TGTGCCAGCAGCTTGGGACTAGATGAAGCTTTCTTT.

The rearrangement links TRBV6-6 to TRBJ2-7, with no clear D. CDR3 length: 11 residues. Between the trimmed V and J ends, which lost 5 bases and 3 bases, there was a span of 5 bases. Germline CDR1 and CDR2: MNHNY and SVGAGI (reference sequence). The CDR3 DNA reads TGTGCCAGCAGTCTAGGCTACGAGCAGTACTTC. Protein sequence: CASSLGYEQYF.

The chain carries TRBV7-2 and TRBJ2-1; 7 bases are shared with TRBD2. Germline CDR1 reads SGHTA; CDR2 reads FQGNSA. With V trimmed by 5 bases and J by 0 bases, 7 bases remained unmatched. The CDR3 consists of 16 residues. This CDR3 is CASSTRPSGSYNEQFF. The CDR3 DNA follows: TGTGCCAGCAGCACAAGACCTAGCGGCTCCTACAATGAGCAGTTCTTC.

The chain links TRBV4-1 to TRBJ2-5; 8 bases are shared with TRBD2. V gave up 3 bases and J gave up 5 bases; unmatched junction bases: 8. The length of the CDR3 is 15 residues. Germline loops: CDR1 MGHRA, CDR2 YSYEKL. This CDR3 reads CASSQLGLVGETQYF. The CDR3 DNA sequence: TGCGCCAGCAGCCAGCTGGGACTAGTAGGGGAGACCCAGTACTTC.

The chain carries TRBV4-1 and TRBJ2-7; 8 bases agree with TRBD2. V lost 0 bases and J lost 4; bases outside the gene matches: 5. This CDR3 spans 15 amino acids. Germline V gene data show CDR1 as MGHRA and CDR2 as YSYEKL. The CDR3: CASSQDPGGRYEQYF. In nucleotides, the CDR3 is TGCGCCAGCAGCCAAGATCCGGGGGGGAGGTACGAGCAGTACTTC.

The chain employs TRBV28 and TRBJ2-7, with 8 bases lining up with TRBD1. Germline loops: CDR1 MDHEN, CDR2 SYDVKM. The CDR3 extends over 14 amino acids. The V and J ends lost 8 bases and 4 bases, in that order; junction bases with no gene match: 10. CDR3 sequence: CASFSRTGSYEQYF. The CDR3 region has the DNA TGTGCCAGCTTTTCCAGGACAGGGAGTTACGAGCAGTACTTC.

The chain is built from TRBV5-1 and TRBJ2-1; TRBD2 matches at 7 bases. Germline loops: CDR1 SGHRS, CDR2 YFSETQ. With V trimmed by 3 bases and J by 3 bases, 6 bases remained unmatched. CDR3 length: 15 amino acids. The CDR3 sequence: CASSSRERGYNEQFF. The CDR3 bases are TGCGCCAGCAGCTCCAGGGAGCGGGGCTACAATGAGCAGTTCTTC.

The genes are TRBV11-2 and TRBJ2-1; D unclear. Trimming pared 0 bases from V and 8 bases from J, leaving 17 bases between. CDR1 and CDR2 from the germline V gene are SGHAT and FQNNGV. The CDR3 is made up of 16 amino acids. CDR3 in DNA: TGTGCCAGCAGCTTAGATCGGCCCGGGTCCCGGGATGAGCAGTTCTTC. Translating it yields CASSLDRPGSRDEQFF.

V and J are TRBV28 and TRBJ1-1; D not certain. Germline loops: CDR1 MDHEN, CDR2 SYDVKM. V was shortened by 6 bases and J by 6 bases, with 11 bases between the two germline ends. The CDR3 length is 12 residues. The CDR3 bases are TGTGCCAGCAGCCTACGTTTCCCTGAAGCTTTCTTT. Translating gives CASSLRFPEAFF.

V usage is TRBV18 and J usage is TRBJ1-1; 8 bases fit TRBD1. The CDR3 has 14 residues. Germline V lookup: CDR1 KGHSH, CDR2 LQKENI. Trimming at V came to 6 bases and at J to 3 bases, leaving 6 bases not matched to a gene. CDR3 DNA: TGTGCCAGCTCGGAGGGGACAGGAGACACTGAAGCTTTCTTT. This encodes CASSEGTGDTEAFF. Variable domain in full (rest from reference TRBV18 and TRBJ1-1): NAGVMQNPRHLVRRRGQEARLRCSPMKGHSHVYWYRQLPEEGLKFMVYLQKENIIDESGMPKERFSAEFPKEGPSILRIQQVVRGDSAAYFCASSEGTGDTEAFFGQGTRLTVV.